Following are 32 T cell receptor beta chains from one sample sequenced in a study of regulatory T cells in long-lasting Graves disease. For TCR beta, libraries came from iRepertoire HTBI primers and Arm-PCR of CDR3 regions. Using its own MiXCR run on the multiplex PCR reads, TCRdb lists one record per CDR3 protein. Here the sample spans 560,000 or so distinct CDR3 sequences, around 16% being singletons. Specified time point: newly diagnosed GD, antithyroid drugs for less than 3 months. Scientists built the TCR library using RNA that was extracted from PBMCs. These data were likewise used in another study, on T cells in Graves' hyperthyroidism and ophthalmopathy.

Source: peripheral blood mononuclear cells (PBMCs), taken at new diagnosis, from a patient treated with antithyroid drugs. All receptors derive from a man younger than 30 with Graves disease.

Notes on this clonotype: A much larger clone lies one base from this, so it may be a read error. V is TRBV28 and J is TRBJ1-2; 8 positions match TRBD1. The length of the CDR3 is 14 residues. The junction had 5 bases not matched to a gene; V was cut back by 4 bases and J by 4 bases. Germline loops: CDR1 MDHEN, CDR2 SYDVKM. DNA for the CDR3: TGTGCCAGCAGTTCGACAGGGGACATCTATGGCTACACCTTC. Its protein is CASSSTGDIYGYTF.

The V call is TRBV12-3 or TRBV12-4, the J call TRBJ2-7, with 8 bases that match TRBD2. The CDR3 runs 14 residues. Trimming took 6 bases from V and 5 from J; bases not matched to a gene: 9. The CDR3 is CASSYNGGGDEQYF. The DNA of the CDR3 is TGTGCCAGCAGCTACAACGGGGGGGGCGACGAGCAGTACTTC.

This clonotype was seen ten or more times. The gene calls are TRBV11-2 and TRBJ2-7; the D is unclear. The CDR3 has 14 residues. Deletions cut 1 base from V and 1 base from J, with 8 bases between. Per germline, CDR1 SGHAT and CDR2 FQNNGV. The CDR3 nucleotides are TGTGCCAGCAGCTTAGCTCTGGGATCCTACGAGCAGTACTTC. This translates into CASSLALGSYEQYF.

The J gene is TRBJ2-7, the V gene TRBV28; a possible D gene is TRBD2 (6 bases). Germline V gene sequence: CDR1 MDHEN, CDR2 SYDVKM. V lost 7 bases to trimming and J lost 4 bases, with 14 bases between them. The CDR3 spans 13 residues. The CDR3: CASNHGDSYEQYF. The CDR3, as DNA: TGTGCCAGCAATCACGGGGACTCATACGAGCAGTACTTC. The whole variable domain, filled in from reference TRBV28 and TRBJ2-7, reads DVKVTQSSRYLVKRTGEKVFLECVQDMDHENMFWYRQDPGLGLRLIYFSYDVKMKEKGDIPEGYSVSREKKERFSLILESASTNQTSMYLCASNHGDSYEQYFGPGTRLTVT.

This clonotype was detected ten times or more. The CDR3 sequence is CASSQEAGRETQYF. The CDR3 bases are TGTGCCAGCAGCCAAGAGGCGGGTAGGGAGACCCAGTACTTC. The chain is built from TRBV3-1 and TRBJ2-5, with TRBD2 as a possible D gene (5 bases). The CDR3 has 14 residues. Trimming cost V 0 bases and J 5 bases, with 10 bases left between them. CDR1 is LGHDT and CDR2 is YNNKEL in the germline V gene (reference sequence).

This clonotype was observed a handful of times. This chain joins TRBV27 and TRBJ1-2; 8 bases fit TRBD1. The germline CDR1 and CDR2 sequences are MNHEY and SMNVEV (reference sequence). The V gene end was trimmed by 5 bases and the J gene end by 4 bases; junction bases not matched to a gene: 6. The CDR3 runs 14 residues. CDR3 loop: CASSADRDGYGYTF. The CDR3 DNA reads TGTGCCAGCAGTGCGGACAGGGATGGCTATGGCTACACCTTC.

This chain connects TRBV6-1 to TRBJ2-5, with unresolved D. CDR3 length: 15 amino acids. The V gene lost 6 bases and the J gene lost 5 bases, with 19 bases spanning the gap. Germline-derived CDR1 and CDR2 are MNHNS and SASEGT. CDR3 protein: CASSRTTRPGETQYF. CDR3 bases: TGTGCCAGCAGCCGTACGACACGGCCTGGGGAGACCCAGTACTTC.

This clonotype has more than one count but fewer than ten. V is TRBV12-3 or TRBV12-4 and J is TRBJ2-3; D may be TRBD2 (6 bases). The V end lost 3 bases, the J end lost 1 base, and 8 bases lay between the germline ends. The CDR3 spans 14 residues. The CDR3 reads CASSFVAGTDTQYF. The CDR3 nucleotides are TGTGCCAGCAGTTTTGTAGCGGGCACAGATACGCAGTATTTT.

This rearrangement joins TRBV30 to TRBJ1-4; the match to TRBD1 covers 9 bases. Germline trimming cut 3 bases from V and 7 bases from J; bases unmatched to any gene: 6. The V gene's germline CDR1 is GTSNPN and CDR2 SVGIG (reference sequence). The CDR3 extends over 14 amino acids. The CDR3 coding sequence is TGTGCCTGGAGGCAACAGGGGGCCCTTGAAAAACTGTTTTTT. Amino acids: CAWRQQGALEKLFF.

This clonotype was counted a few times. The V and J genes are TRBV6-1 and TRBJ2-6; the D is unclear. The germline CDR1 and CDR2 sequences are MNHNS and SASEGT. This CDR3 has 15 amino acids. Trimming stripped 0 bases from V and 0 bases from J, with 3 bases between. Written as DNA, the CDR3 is TGTGCCAGCAGTGAAGCCATCTCTGGGGCCAACGTCCTGACTTTC. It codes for CASSEAISGANVLTF.

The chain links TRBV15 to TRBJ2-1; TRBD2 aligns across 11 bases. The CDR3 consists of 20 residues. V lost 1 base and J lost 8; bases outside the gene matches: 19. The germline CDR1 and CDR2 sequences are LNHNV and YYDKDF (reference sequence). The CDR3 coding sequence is TGTGCCACCAGCAGAGTGGTGGGTAGTCAGGCTAGCGGGAGGAAGGATGAGCAGTTCTTC. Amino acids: CATSRVVGSQASGRKDEQFF.

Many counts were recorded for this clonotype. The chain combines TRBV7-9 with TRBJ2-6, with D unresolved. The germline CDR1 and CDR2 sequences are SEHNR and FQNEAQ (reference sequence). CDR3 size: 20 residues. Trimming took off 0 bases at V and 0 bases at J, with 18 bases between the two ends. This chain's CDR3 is CASSLAQPALIFSGANVLTF. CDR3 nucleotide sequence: TGTGCCAGCAGCTTAGCGCAGCCAGCCTTGATCTTCTCTGGGGCCAACGTCCTGACTTTC.

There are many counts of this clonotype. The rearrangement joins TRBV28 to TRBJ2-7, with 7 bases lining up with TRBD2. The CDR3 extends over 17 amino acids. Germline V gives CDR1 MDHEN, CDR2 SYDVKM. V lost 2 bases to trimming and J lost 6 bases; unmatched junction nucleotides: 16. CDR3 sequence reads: CASSLRLIAGDPAEQYF. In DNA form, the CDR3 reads TGTGCCAGCAGTTTAAGGTTGATTGCGGGAGATCCTGCCGAGCAGTACTTC.

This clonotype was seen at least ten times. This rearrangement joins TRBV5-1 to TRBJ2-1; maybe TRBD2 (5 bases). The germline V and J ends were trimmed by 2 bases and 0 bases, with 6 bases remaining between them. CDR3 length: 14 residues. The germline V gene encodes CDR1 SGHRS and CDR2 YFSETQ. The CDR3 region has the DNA TGCGCCAGCAGCTTCGCGGGCTCCTACAATGAGCAGTTCTTC. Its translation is CASSFAGSYNEQFF.

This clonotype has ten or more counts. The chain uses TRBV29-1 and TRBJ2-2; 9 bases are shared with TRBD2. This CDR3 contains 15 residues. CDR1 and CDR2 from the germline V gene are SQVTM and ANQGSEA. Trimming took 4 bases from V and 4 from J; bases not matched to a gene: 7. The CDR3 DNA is TGCAGCGTTGGTAGCGGGAGAGGGGGCACCGGGGAGCTGTTTTTT. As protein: CSVGSGRGGTGELFF.

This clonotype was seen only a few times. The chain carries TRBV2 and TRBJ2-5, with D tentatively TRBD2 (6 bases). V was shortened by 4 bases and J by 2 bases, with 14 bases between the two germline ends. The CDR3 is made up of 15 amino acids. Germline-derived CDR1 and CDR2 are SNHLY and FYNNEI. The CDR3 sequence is CASSGIVGLQETQYF. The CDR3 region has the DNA TGTGCCAGCAGTGGGATTGTAGGACTACAAGAGACCCAGTACTTC.

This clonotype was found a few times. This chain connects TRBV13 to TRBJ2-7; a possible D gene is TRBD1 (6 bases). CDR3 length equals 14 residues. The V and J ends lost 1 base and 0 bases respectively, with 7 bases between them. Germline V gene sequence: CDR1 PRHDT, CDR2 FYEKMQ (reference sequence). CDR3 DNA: TGTGCCAGCAGCTTAGACAGGGTCTCCTACGAGCAGTACTTC. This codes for CASSLDRVSYEQYF.

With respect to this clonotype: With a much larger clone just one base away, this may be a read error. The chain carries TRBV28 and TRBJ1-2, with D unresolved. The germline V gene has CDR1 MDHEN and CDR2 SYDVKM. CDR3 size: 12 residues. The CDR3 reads CVSSLSMGGYTF. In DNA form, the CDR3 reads TGTGTCAGCAGTTTATCGATGGGTGGCTACACCTTC.

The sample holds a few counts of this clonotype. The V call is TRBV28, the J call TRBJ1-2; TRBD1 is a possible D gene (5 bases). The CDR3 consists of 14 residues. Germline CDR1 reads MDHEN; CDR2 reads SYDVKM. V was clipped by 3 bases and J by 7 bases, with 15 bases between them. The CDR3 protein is CASSFAGRLSGYTF. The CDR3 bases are TGTGCCAGCAGTTTCGCAGGGAGATTGTCTGGCTACACCTTC.

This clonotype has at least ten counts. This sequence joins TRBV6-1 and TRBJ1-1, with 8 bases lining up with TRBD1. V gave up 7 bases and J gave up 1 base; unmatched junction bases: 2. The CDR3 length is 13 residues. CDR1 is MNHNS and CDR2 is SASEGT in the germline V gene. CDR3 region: CASTDRGNTEAFF. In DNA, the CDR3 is TGTGCCAGCACTGACAGGGGGAACACTGAAGCTTTCTTT.

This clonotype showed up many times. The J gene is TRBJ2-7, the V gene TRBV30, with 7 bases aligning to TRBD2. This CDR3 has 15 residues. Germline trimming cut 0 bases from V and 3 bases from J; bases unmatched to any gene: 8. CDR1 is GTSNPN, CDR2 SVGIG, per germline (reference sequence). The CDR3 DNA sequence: TGTGCCTGGAGTGTTTTTCGTCCTAGCGGCTACGAGCAGTACTTC. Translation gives CAWSVFRPSGYEQYF.

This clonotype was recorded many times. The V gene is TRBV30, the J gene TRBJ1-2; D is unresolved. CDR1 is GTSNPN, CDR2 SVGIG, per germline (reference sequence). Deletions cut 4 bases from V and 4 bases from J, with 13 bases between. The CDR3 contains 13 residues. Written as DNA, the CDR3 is TGTGCCTGGAAAGGTTTAGTACCCTATGGCTACACCTTC. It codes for CAWKGLVPYGYTF.

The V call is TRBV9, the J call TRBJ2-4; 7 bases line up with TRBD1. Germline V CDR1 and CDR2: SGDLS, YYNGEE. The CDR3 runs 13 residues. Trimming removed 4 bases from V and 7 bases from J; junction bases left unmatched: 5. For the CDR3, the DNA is TGTGCCAGCAGCAGTAGGGACAGTAACATTCAGTACTTC. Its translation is CASSSRDSNIQYF.

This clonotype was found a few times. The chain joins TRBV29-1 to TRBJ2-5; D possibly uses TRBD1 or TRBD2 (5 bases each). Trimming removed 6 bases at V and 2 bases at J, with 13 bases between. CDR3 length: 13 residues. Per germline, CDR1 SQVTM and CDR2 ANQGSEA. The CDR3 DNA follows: TGCAGCGTGGGGGACGGATATCAAGAGACCCAGTACTTC. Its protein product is CSVGDGYQETQYF.

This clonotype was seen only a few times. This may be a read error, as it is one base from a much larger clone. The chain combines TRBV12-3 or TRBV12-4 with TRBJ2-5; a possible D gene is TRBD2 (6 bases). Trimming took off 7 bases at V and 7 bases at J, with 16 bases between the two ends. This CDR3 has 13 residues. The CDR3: CASTGGVGGTQYF. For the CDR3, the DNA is TGTGCCAGCACCGGCGGGGTTGGCGGGACCCAGTACTTC.

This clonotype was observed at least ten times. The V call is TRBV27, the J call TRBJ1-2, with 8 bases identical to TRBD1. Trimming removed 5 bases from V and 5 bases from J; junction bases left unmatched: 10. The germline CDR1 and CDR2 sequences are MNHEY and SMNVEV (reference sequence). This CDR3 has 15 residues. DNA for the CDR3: TGTGCCAGCAGTCCTGGACAGGGCTCGTTTTATGGCTACACCTTC. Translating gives CASSPGQGSFYGYTF.

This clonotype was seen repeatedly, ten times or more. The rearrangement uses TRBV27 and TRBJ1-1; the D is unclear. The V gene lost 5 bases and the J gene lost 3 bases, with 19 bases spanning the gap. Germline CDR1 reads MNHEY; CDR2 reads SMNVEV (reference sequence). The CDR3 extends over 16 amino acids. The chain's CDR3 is CASSNLGPRGHTEAFF. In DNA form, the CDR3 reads TGTGCCAGCAGTAACCTCGGGCCTCGAGGCCACACTGAAGCTTTCTTT.

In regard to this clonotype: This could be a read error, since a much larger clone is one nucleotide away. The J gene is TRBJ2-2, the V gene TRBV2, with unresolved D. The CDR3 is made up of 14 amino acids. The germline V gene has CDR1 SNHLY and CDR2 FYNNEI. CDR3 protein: CVSNKGTNTGELFF. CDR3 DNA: TGTGTCAGTAACAAGGGAACGAACACCGGGGAGCTGTTTTTT.

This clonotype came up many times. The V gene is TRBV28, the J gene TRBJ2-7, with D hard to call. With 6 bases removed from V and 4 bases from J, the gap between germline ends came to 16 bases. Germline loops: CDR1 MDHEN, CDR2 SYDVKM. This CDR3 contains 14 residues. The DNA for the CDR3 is TGTGCCAGCAGCTCCAGCCCCCCCGGTTACGAGCAGTACTTC. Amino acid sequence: CASSSSPPGYEQYF.

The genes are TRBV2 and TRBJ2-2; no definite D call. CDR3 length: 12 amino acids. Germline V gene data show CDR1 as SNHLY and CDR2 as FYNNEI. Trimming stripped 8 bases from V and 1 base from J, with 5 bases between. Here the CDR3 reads CASGVNTGELFF. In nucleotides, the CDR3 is TGTGCCAGCGGAGTGAACACCGGGGAGCTGTTTTTT.

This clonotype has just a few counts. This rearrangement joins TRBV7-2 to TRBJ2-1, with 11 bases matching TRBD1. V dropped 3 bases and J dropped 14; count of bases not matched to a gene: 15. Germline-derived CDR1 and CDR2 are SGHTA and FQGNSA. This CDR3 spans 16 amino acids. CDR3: CASSLPWTGGASGKFF. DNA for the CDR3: TGTGCCAGCAGCTTGCCTTGGACAGGGGGCGCAAGCGGGAAGTTCTTC. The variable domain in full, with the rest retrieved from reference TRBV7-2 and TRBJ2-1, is GAGVSQSPSNKVTEKGKDVELRCDPISGHTALYWYRQSLGQGLEFLIYFQGNSAPDKSGLPSDRFSAERTGGSVSTLTIQRTQQEDSAVYLCASSLPWTGGASGKFFGPGTRLTVL.

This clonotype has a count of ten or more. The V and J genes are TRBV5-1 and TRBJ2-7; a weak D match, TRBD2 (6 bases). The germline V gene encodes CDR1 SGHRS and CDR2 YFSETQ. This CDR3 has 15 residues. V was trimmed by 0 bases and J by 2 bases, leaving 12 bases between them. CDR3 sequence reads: CASSLGIAAAYEQYF. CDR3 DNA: TGCGCCAGCAGCTTGGGTATAGCGGCAGCCTACGAGCAGTACTTC.